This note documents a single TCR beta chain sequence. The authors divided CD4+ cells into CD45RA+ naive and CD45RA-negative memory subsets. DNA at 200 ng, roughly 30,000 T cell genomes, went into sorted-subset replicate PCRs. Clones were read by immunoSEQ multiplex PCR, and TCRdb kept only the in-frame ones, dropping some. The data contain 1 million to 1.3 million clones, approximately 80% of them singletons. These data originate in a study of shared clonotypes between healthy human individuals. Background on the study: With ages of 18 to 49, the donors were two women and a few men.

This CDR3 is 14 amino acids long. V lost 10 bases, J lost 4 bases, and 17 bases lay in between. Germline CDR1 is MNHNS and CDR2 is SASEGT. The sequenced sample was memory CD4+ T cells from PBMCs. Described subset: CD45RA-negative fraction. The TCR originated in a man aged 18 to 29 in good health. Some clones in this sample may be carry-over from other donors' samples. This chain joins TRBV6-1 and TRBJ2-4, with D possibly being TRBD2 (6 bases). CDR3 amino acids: CATQTGDGKNIQYF. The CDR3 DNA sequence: TGTGCCACCCAAACGGGGGACGGAAAAAACATTCAGTACTTC.